Listed below are T cell receptor beta chains from one sample, sequenced in a study of OX40 agonist ivuxolimab in advanced cancers. Produced via immunoSEQ multiplex PCR; TCRdb's table is partial and in-frame only. Altogether nearly 85,000 clones are present, roughly 80% being singletons, with the ten largest covering 0.75% to 0.85%. The sequenced sample was CD4+ or CD8+ T cells sorted from blood, obtained in a trial of the OX40 agonist ivuxolimab. The origin of the receptors is an adult with an advanced solid tumor such as melanoma, head and neck, liver or kidney cancer. Both conserved end residues are part of each CDR3. D genes are given only for firm matches. For some rows the clone size is stated as once, few or many, or as a class when expanded; others skip it.

CDR3	DNA	size	V	J	length	D
CASSQDVAGGYTF	TGTGCCAGCAGCCAAGATGTGGCAGGGGGCTACACCTTC	.	TRBV4-2	TRBJ1-2	13	.
CSVTGGTEAFF	TGCAGCGTTACAGGGGGCACTGAAGCTTTCTTT	.	TRBV29-1	TRBJ1-1	11	TRBD1
CASSIPGKSEQYF	TGTGCCAGTAGTATCCCCGGAAAGAGCGAGCAGTACTTC	.	TRBV19	TRBJ2-7	13	.
CASTPDRDSPLHF	TGTGCCAGCACCCCGGACAGGGATTCACCCCTCCACTTT	few	TRBV7-2	TRBJ1-6	13	TRBD1
CASSRTEAQGAFF	TGTGCCAGCAGCAGAACAGAAGCGCAGGGAGCTTTCTTT	.	TRBV6-5	TRBJ1-1	13	.
CAWRSRDNRQETQYF	TGTGCCTGGAGATCCCGGGACAACCGCCAAGAGACCCAGTACTTC	.	TRBV30	TRBJ2-5	15	.
CASSEVVESGYTF	TGTGCCAGCAGTGAAGTGGTGGAGAGTGGCTACACCTTC	.	TRBV2	TRBJ1-2	13	.
CASSSAGTGAYEQYF	TGTGCCAGCAGCAGCGCCGGGACAGGCGCTTACGAGCAGTACTTC	once	TRBV7-9	TRBJ2-7	15	TRBD1
CASSQNPGTGDSPLHF	TGCGCCAGCAGTCAAAACCCCGGGACAGGGGATTCACCCCTCCACTTT	.	TRBV23-1	TRBJ1-6	16	TRBD1
CASSMRQSTEAFF	TGTGCCAGCAGCATGAGACAGAGCACTGAAGCTTTCTTT	few	TRBV9	TRBJ1-1	13	.
CASSQELMRGYTF	TGCGCCAGCAGCCAAGAACTGATGAGAGGCTACACCTTC	.	TRBV4-3	TRBJ1-2	13	.
CASSLGGLSGAYEQYF	TGTGCCAGCAGCTTAGGTGGGCTAAGCGGCGCCTACGAGCAGTACTTC	.	TRBV7-8	TRBJ2-7	16	.
CAIPGIAGDEQFF	TGTGCCATCCCGGGGATAGCGGGGGATGAGCAGTTCTTC	.	TRBV10-3	TRBJ2-1	13	TRBD2
CASRWGFGANVLTF	TGTGCCAGCAGATGGGGATTTGGGGCCAACGTCCTGACTTTC	.	TRBV27	TRBJ2-6	14	.
CASSLARTGGYEQYF	TGCGCCAGCAGCTTGGCCCGGACAGGGGGCTACGAGCAGTACTTC	.	TRBV5-1	TRBJ2-7	15	TRBD1
CSVGRQDYNEQFF	TGCAGCGTTGGGAGACAGGACTACAATGAGCAGTTCTTC	.	TRBV29-1	TRBJ2-1	13	.
CASQGQVNQPQHF	TGTGCCAGTCAGGGACAGGTGAATCAGCCCCAGCATTTT	.	TRBV6-1	TRBJ1-5	13	TRBD1
CAWSGQGARGYTF	TGTGCCTGGAGCGGCCAGGGGGCGCGTGGCTACACCTTC	.	TRBV30	TRBJ1-2	13	TRBD1
CASSESIAGEGETQYF	TGCGCCAGCAGTGAGTCGATAGCGGGGGAGGGAGAGACCCAGTACTTC	.	TRBV10-2	TRBJ2-5	16	TRBD2
CASGRPISGTGVMKFF	TGTGCTAGTGGACGACCAATATCCGGGACAGGTGTTATGAAGTTCTTC	.	TRBV12-5	TRBJ2-1	16	TRBD1
CASRGENYEQYF	TGTGCCAGCAGGGGCGAAAACTACGAGCAGTACTTC	.	TRBV6-6	TRBJ2-7	12	.
CASSQKTETNTEAFF	TGCGCCAGCAGCCAAAAGACAGAAACTAACACTGAAGCTTTCTTT	few	TRBV4-1	TRBJ1-1	15	.
CASRPLEGDNTEAFF	TGTGCCAGCCGACCCCTGGAGGGAGATAACACTGAAGCTTTCTTT	.	TRBV7-9	TRBJ1-1	15	.
CASIRYYREEETQYF	TGTGCCAGCATTCGGTATTACAGGGAGGAAGAGACCCAGTACTTC	.	TRBV6-4	TRBJ2-5	15	.
CASSRAATNEKLFF	TGTGCCAGCAGCCGGGCTGCAACTAATGAAAAACTGTTTTTT	.	TRBV7-9	TRBJ1-4	14	.
CASSPEGTGARLGNSPLHF	TGTGCCAGTAGCCCCGAGGGGACAGGGGCCCGACTGGGTAATTCACCCCTCCACTTT	.	TRBV19	TRBJ1-6	19	TRBD1
CASSLEGVQAGELFF	TGTGCCAGCAGCTTAGAGGGGGTACAGGCCGGGGAGCTGTTTTTT	.	TRBV7-9	TRBJ2-2	15	.
CASSNTGTGDSNQPQHF	TGTGCCAGCTCTAACACCGGGACAGGGGACAGCAATCAGCCCCAGCATTTT	.	TRBV18	TRBJ1-5	17	TRBD1
CASSLGLSTDTQYF	TGTGCCAGCAGCTTAGGTCTTAGCACAGATACGCAGTATTTT	many	TRBV7-9	TRBJ2-3	14	.
CASRSGDYNSPLHF	TGTGCCAGCAGATCCGGGGACTATAATTCACCCCTCCACTTT	.	TRBV6-1	TRBJ1-6	14	.
CASSITSVGTGELFF	TGTGCCAGCAGCATTACTAGCGTTGGAACCGGGGAGCTGTTTTTT	.	TRBV7-2	TRBJ2-2	15	TRBD2
CASSLALRDRGGRGYTF	TGTGCCAGCAGCTTAGCGCTGAGGGACAGGGGTGGACGTGGCTACACCTTC	.	TRBV7-9	TRBJ1-2	17	TRBD1
CASSTAGSYEQYF	TGTGCCAGCAGCACGGCTGGTTCCTACGAGCAGTACTTC	.	TRBV7-2	TRBJ2-7	13	.
CASSYPRGQGDGELFF	TGTGCCAGCAGCTACCCCCGAGGACAGGGAGACGGGGAGCTGTTTTTT	.	TRBV6-6	TRBJ2-2	16	TRBD1
CASSAGQGYGYTF	TGTGCCAGCAGTGCAGGACAGGGCTATGGCTACACCTTC	.	TRBV7-3	TRBJ1-2	13	TRBD1
CASSPIAGMTDTQYF	TGTGCCAGCAGCCCGATAGCGGGGATGACAGATACGCAGTATTTT	.	TRBV7-9	TRBJ2-3	15	TRBD2
CASTTRGRGLGEKLFF	TGTGCCAGCACCACACGCGGGAGGGGGCTAGGTGAAAAACTGTTTTTT	.	TRBV27	TRBJ1-4	16	TRBD1
CASSYQLAGAINEQFF	TGTGCCAGCAGTTACCAACTAGCGGGGGCCATAAATGAGCAGTTCTTC	.	TRBV6-5	TRBJ2-1	16	TRBD2
CASSQDGGAGRNTGELFF	TGCGCCAGCAGCCAAGATGGGGGCGCGGGGAGGAACACCGGGGAGCTGTTTTTT	.	TRBV4-1	TRBJ2-2	18	.
CSGNTFRQGGETQYF	TGCAGCGGGAATACCTTCCGACAGGGGGGAGAGACCCAGTACTTC	.	TRBV29-1	TRBJ2-5	15	TRBD1
CASSLISADTQYF	TGTGCCAGCAGCTTAATTTCGGCAGATACGCAGTATTTT	once	TRBV7-7	TRBJ2-3	13	.
CALGQGRNEKLFF	TGTGCCTTGGGACAGGGAAGGAATGAAAAACTGTTTTTT	.	TRBV30	TRBJ1-4	13	TRBD1
CASSLSLAVNTGELFF	TGTGCCAGCAGCTTAAGTCTAGCGGTGAACACCGGGGAGCTGTTTTTT	.	TRBV7-3	TRBJ2-2	16	TRBD2
CASSPGGLGNTEAFF	TGCGCCAGCAGCCCAGGGGGGCTGGGGAACACTGAAGCTTTCTTT	.	TRBV5-1	TRBJ1-1	15	TRBD1
CASSARLAGSTDTQYF	TGTGCCAGCAGCGCCAGACTAGCGGGGAGCACAGATACGCAGTATTTT	.	TRBV5-4	TRBJ2-3	16	TRBD2
CASSIGTNYGYTF	TGTGCCAGTAGTATAGGAACTAACTATGGCTACACCTTC	.	TRBV19	TRBJ1-2	13	.
CASSLEPGAGSEAFF	TGTGCCAGCAGCTTAGAGCCGGGAGCGGGGTCTGAAGCTTTCTTT	.	TRBV11-2	TRBJ1-1	15	.
CASSLVGPSSGNTIYF	TGTGCCAGCAGCTTAGTAGGCCCAAGCTCTGGAAACACCATATATTTT	few	TRBV7-2	TRBJ1-3	16	.
CASSGTSGGIRETQYF	TGTGCCAGCAGCGGCACTAGCGGGGGGATCCGGGAGACCCAGTACTTC	.	TRBV7-2	TRBJ2-5	16	TRBD2
CAVLGGLLTDTQYF	TGTGCAGTATTAGGGGGGCTACTGACAGATACGCAGTATTTT	.	TRBV21-1	TRBJ2-3	14	.
CASSPPGQGAYEQYF	TGTGCCAGCTCACCGCCAGGACAGGGGGCCTACGAGCAGTACTTC	once	TRBV18	TRBJ2-7	15	TRBD1
CASSQENQPQHF	TGTGCCAGCAGCCAAGAGAATCAGCCCCAGCATTTT	.	TRBV7-2	TRBJ1-5	12	.
CASSSRNGILGQLTDTQYF	TGTGCCAGCAGCTCCCGAAATGGGATTCTAGGACAGCTCACAGATACGCAGTATTTT	.	TRBV21-1	TRBJ2-3	19	.
CASSSLGQNTEAFF	TGCGCCAGCAGCTCCCTGGGACAGAACACTGAAGCTTTCTTT	.	TRBV5-1	TRBJ1-1	14	.
CASSLPTGGTEAFF	TGTGCCAGCAGCTTGCCTACCGGGGGCACTGAAGCTTTCTTT	.	TRBV5-6	TRBJ1-1	14	.